This TCR beta chain was sequenced during a study of CD8 T cells in ankylosing spondylitis. Whole-study findings and limits: For ankylosing spondylitis blood, a TCR beta motif of seven to nine highly homologous variants appeared characteristic. From matched ankylosing spondylitis synovial fluid, disease-linked clones were reportedly recovered at significantly enriched levels.

This clonotype was recorded many times. The antigen is not known. A junction boundary mismatches the germline segment, possibly from a read error. Construction of TCR beta libraries was performed using quantitative 5'-RACE with molecular barcodes. TCRdb re-analysed the 5' RACE reads in MiXCR, keeping a single row per CDR3 protein. The top ten hold more than 14% of the sample, which has roughly 350,000 distinct CDR3 sequences, around 8% seen once. Germline loops: CDR1 SQVTM, CDR2 ANQGSEA. The CDR3 loop spans 12 amino acids. The sequence was collected from a male donor with ankylosing spondylitis. The sample taken for sequencing was blood, either unsorted or a sorted T cell fraction (not recorded which). This chain connects TRBV29-1 to TRBJ1-1; no clear D. CDR3 protein: CSPSGVNTEAFF. DNA of the CDR3: TGCAGCCCATCCGGGGTGAATACTGAAGCTTTCTTT. The full variable domain, with the rest looked up from reference TRBV29-1 and TRBJ1-1, is SAVISQKPSRDICQRGTSLTIQCQVDSQVTMMFWYRQQPGQSLTLIATANQGSEATYESGFVIDKFPISRPNLTFSTLTVSNMSPEDSSIYLCSPSGVNTEAFFGQGTRLTVV.